The rows below give T cell receptor beta chains drawn from one sample of a study of technical replicates of blood from a few donors. Produced via immunoSEQ multiplex PCR; TCRdb's table is partial and in-frame only. Counted here are approximately 73,000 clones, 85% to 95% occurring once; the ten biggest clones make up about 0.37%. The sequenced sample was T cells isolated from PBMCs. These receptors all come from a human donor in good health. The CDR3 runs from the conserved cysteine through the conserved F or W. Fields, in order: clone size, J gene, D gene, V gene, CDR3 DNA, CDR3 protein. D genes are given only for firm matches. Some rows have no size entry. The others give once, few or many, or a class for an expanded clone.

abundance: .; j_gene: TRBJ2-1; d_gene: TRBD2; v_gene: TRBV28; CDR3nt: TGTGCCAGCGGTTCTATACGGGAGGGGATCTCCTACAATGAGCAGTTCTTC; CDR3aa: CASGSIREGISYNEQFF
abundance: .; j_gene: TRBJ2-1; d_gene: .; v_gene: TRBV15; CDR3nt: TGTGCCACCAGCAGAGATGTAACGGGAGTTAGTGAGCAGTTCTTC; CDR3aa: CATSRDVTGVSEQFF
abundance: once; j_gene: TRBJ2-3; d_gene: TRBD1; v_gene: TRBV30; CDR3nt: TGTGCCTGGTCACCAGGGGGAGCTGGGTATACGCAGTATTTT; CDR3aa: CAWSPGGAGYTQYF
abundance: .; j_gene: TRBJ2-2; d_gene: TRBD2; v_gene: TRBV28; CDR3nt: TGTGCCAGCAGTTCAGCGGGAGGGCCAGGCACCGGGGAGCTGTTTTTT; CDR3aa: CASSSAGGPGTGELFF
abundance: .; j_gene: TRBJ2-3; d_gene: .; v_gene: TRBV28; CDR3nt: TGTGCCGCGTGCCAGGGATCCCCAGATACGCAGTATTTT; CDR3aa: CAACQGSPDTQYF
abundance: .; j_gene: TRBJ1-1; d_gene: TRBD1; v_gene: TRBV27; CDR3nt: TGTGCCAGCAGCTTGGACAGGGGGAACACTGAAGCTTTCTTT; CDR3aa: CASSLDRGNTEAFF
abundance: .; j_gene: TRBJ2-3; d_gene: .; v_gene: TRBV5-1; CDR3nt: TGCGCCAGCAGCTTGCCCCAAACAGATACGCAGTATTTT; CDR3aa: CASSLPQTDTQYF
abundance: .; j_gene: TRBJ2-1; d_gene: TRBD2; v_gene: TRBV6-5; CDR3nt: TGTGCCAGCAGTATGGGTGGACTAGCGGGAGATGAGCAGTTCTTC; CDR3aa: CASSMGGLAGDEQFF
abundance: few; j_gene: TRBJ2-7; d_gene: TRBD2; v_gene: TRBV4-2; CDR3nt: TGTGCCAGCAGCCAACCGACTAGCGGAAGCTCCTACGAGCAGTACTTC; CDR3aa: CASSQPTSGSSYEQYF
abundance: .; j_gene: TRBJ2-7; d_gene: .; v_gene: TRBV14; CDR3nt: TGTGCCAGCAGCCACAACGAGCAGTACTTC; CDR3aa: CASSHNEQYF
abundance: .; j_gene: TRBJ1-4; d_gene: .; v_gene: TRBV11-3; CDR3nt: TGTGCCAGCAGCTTAGCCACGGGGGGGCTACACGAAAAACTGTTTTTT; CDR3aa: CASSLATGGLHEKLFF
abundance: .; j_gene: TRBJ2-1; d_gene: .; v_gene: TRBV4-1; CDR3nt: TGCGCCAGCAGCCGAGGAAACCTCAATGAGCAGTTCTTC; CDR3aa: CASSRGNLNEQFF
abundance: .; j_gene: TRBJ1-5; d_gene: .; v_gene: TRBV27; CDR3nt: TGTGCCAGCAGTTTAGAGAACGGCAATCAGCCCCAGCATTTT; CDR3aa: CASSLENGNQPQHF
abundance: .; j_gene: TRBJ2-3; d_gene: .; v_gene: TRBV9; CDR3nt: TGTGCCAGCAGCAAAAATAGCGGAAGAAGCACAGATACGCAGTATTTT; CDR3aa: CASSKNSGRSTDTQYF
abundance: .; j_gene: TRBJ2-1; d_gene: .; v_gene: TRBV7-2; CDR3nt: TGTGCCAGCAGTTACCTTAGTAGAAGAAACAATGAGCAGTTCTTC; CDR3aa: CASSYLSRRNNEQFF
abundance: once; j_gene: TRBJ2-2; d_gene: .; v_gene: TRBV14; CDR3nt: TGTGCCAGCAGCCAAGAGTTTTCCAGGCCAGGCACCGGGGAGCTGTTTTTT; CDR3aa: CASSQEFSRPGTGELFF
abundance: .; j_gene: TRBJ2-4; d_gene: TRBD1; v_gene: TRBV28; CDR3nt: TGTGCCAGCAGTTTAACAGGGGGCACAAGAAACATTCAGTACTTC; CDR3aa: CASSLTGGTRNIQYF
abundance: .; j_gene: TRBJ1-3; d_gene: .; v_gene: TRBV5-1; CDR3nt: TGCGCCAGCAGCGCAGACAGCTACTCTGGAAACACCATATATTTT; CDR3aa: CASSADSYSGNTIYF
abundance: .; j_gene: TRBJ2-1; d_gene: TRBD1; v_gene: TRBV11-3; CDR3nt: TGTGCCAGCAGCACTGGACAGGTTAGCTCCTACAATGAGCAGTTCTTC; CDR3aa: CASSTGQVSSYNEQFF
abundance: .; j_gene: TRBJ2-3; d_gene: .; v_gene: TRBV10-3; CDR3nt: TGTGCCATCAGCTGGGCCCTAGCGCTAGACACAGATACGCAGTATTTT; CDR3aa: CAISWALALDTDTQYF
abundance: .; j_gene: TRBJ2-7; d_gene: .; v_gene: TRBV19; CDR3nt: TGTGCCAGTAGTATCGAGCTGAGCTCCTACGAGCAGTACTTC; CDR3aa: CASSIELSSYEQYF
abundance: .; j_gene: TRBJ2-3; d_gene: .; v_gene: TRBV4-1; CDR3nt: TGCGCCAGCAGCCAAGGCGTGGCGGAAGACACAGATACGCAGTATTTT; CDR3aa: CASSQGVAEDTDTQYF
abundance: .; j_gene: TRBJ2-5; d_gene: .; v_gene: TRBV7-9; CDR3nt: TGTGCCAGCAGTCCAGGTATACGAGAGACCCAGTACTTC; CDR3aa: CASSPGIRETQYF
abundance: .; j_gene: TRBJ2-5; d_gene: .; v_gene: TRBV13; CDR3nt: TGTGCCAGCAGCCCAGTGTACCAAGAGACCCAGTACTTC; CDR3aa: CASSPVYQETQYF
abundance: .; j_gene: TRBJ2-7; d_gene: .; v_gene: TRBV11-3; CDR3nt: TGTGCCAGCAGCTTAGCCCACTCCTACGAGCAGTACTTC; CDR3aa: CASSLAHSYEQYF
abundance: .; j_gene: TRBJ2-7; d_gene: TRBD1; v_gene: TRBV6-5; CDR3nt: TGTGCCAGCAGCCGGGACAGGTACTACGAGCAGTACTTC; CDR3aa: CASSRDRYYEQYF
abundance: .; j_gene: TRBJ2-1; d_gene: .; v_gene: TRBV7-2; CDR3nt: TGTGCCAGCAGCTTATATAATGTCAATGAGCAGTTCTTC; CDR3aa: CASSLYNVNEQFF
abundance: .; j_gene: TRBJ2-1; d_gene: TRBD2; v_gene: TRBV9; CDR3nt: TGTGCCAGCAGCCCTCATAGGACTAGCGGGAATGAGCAGTTCTTC; CDR3aa: CASSPHRTSGNEQFF
abundance: .; j_gene: TRBJ2-1; d_gene: .; v_gene: TRBV18; CDR3nt: TGTGCCAGCTCACCACTTGGTAGAGGGAGCAACTTATTCTACAATGAGCAGTTCTTC; CDR3aa: CASSPLGRGSNLFYNEQFF
abundance: .; j_gene: TRBJ1-4; d_gene: TRBD1; v_gene: TRBV15; CDR3nt: TGTGCCACCAGCAGAGCCGGACAGGGAAATGAAAAACTGTTTTTT; CDR3aa: CATSRAGQGNEKLFF
abundance: .; j_gene: TRBJ2-3; d_gene: TRBD2; v_gene: TRBV2; CDR3nt: TGTGCCAGCAACCCCAGCGGGAGTACAGATACGCAGTATTTT; CDR3aa: CASNPSGSTDTQYF
abundance: .; j_gene: TRBJ2-3; d_gene: .; v_gene: TRBV6-5; CDR3nt: TGTGCCAGCAGCCCCCTAGCGTTTAGCACAGATACGCAGTATTTT; CDR3aa: CASSPLAFSTDTQYF
abundance: .; j_gene: TRBJ2-3; d_gene: .; v_gene: TRBV9; CDR3nt: TGTGCCAGCAGCCACAGCAACCCAAGCACAGATACGCAGTATTTT; CDR3aa: CASSHSNPSTDTQYF
abundance: .; j_gene: TRBJ2-1; d_gene: .; v_gene: TRBV5-1; CDR3nt: TGCGCCAGCAGCTTGGGTGGGGTGGGGCCCTACAATGAGCAGTTCTTC; CDR3aa: CASSLGGVGPYNEQFF
abundance: .; j_gene: TRBJ1-5; d_gene: TRBD1; v_gene: TRBV30; CDR3nt: TGTGCCTGCCAACAGGGGGCCAGCAATCAGCCCCAGCATTTT; CDR3aa: CACQQGASNQPQHF
abundance: .; j_gene: TRBJ2-7; d_gene: .; v_gene: TRBV30; CDR3nt: TGTGCCTGGAGTGAACTATATGGGGGCCACGAGCAGTACTTC; CDR3aa: CAWSELYGGHEQYF
abundance: .; j_gene: TRBJ2-7; d_gene: TRBD1; v_gene: TRBV19; CDR3nt: TGTGCCAGTGGACAGGGACAGGGGAATCACTACGAGCAGTACTTC; CDR3aa: CASGQGQGNHYEQYF
abundance: .; j_gene: TRBJ1-1; d_gene: .; v_gene: TRBV4-3; CDR3nt: TGCGCCAGCAGCCAAGGCCCGGGGGGGACTGAAGCTTTCTTT; CDR3aa: CASSQGPGGTEAFF
abundance: .; j_gene: TRBJ2-1; d_gene: TRBD2; v_gene: TRBV5-1; CDR3nt: TGCGCCAGCAGCTCCTACCAAACTAGCGGGGTCCGCAATGAGCAGTTCTTC; CDR3aa: CASSSYQTSGVRNEQFF
abundance: .; j_gene: TRBJ2-6; d_gene: TRBD2; v_gene: TRBV19; CDR3nt: TGTGCCAGTAGTTGGGCACTAGCGGGTGCCTCTGGGGCCAACGTCCTGACTTTC; CDR3aa: CASSWALAGASGANVLTF
abundance: .; j_gene: TRBJ1-5; d_gene: .; v_gene: TRBV6-5; CDR3nt: TGTGCCAGCAGTTACCTAGGCACCAATCAGCCCCAGCATTTT; CDR3aa: CASSYLGTNQPQHF
abundance: once; j_gene: TRBJ2-1; d_gene: .; v_gene: TRBV13; CDR3nt: TGTGCCAGCAGCGCAGACAGTCATGAGCAGTTCTTC; CDR3aa: CASSADSHEQFF
abundance: .; j_gene: TRBJ1-3; d_gene: .; v_gene: TRBV13; CDR3nt: TGTGCCAGCAGTGACAGCCACTCTGGAAACACCATATATTTT; CDR3aa: CASSDSHSGNTIYF
abundance: .; j_gene: TRBJ2-7; d_gene: .; v_gene: TRBV27; CDR3nt: TGTGCCAGCAGTTTGTCCCTCTCGACACCCTACGAGCAGTACTTC; CDR3aa: CASSLSLSTPYEQYF
abundance: .; j_gene: TRBJ2-2; d_gene: .; v_gene: TRBV11-2; CDR3nt: TGTGCCAGCAGCTTAGCCCTCGGGTGGACCGGGGAGCTGTTTTTT; CDR3aa: CASSLALGWTGELFF
abundance: .; j_gene: TRBJ2-5; d_gene: .; v_gene: TRBV29-1; CDR3nt: TGCAGCGTTGAAGATGGCGGCGGGGTAGCGACCCAGTACTTC; CDR3aa: CSVEDGGGVATQYF
abundance: .; j_gene: TRBJ1-3; d_gene: .; v_gene: TRBV7-8; CDR3nt: TGTGCCAGCAGCAAAGACGGGGCTGGAAACACCATATATTTT; CDR3aa: CASSKDGAGNTIYF
abundance: .; j_gene: TRBJ1-5; d_gene: .; v_gene: TRBV19; CDR3nt: TGTGCCGGAAGTACGGGGTATAGCAATCAGCCCCAGCATTTT; CDR3aa: CAGSTGYSNQPQHF
abundance: .; j_gene: TRBJ2-2; d_gene: .; v_gene: TRBV7-9; CDR3nt: TGTGCCAGCAGCTTATCCCCGTTGGAGCTGTTTTTT; CDR3aa: CASSLSPLELFF
abundance: .; j_gene: TRBJ2-7; d_gene: .; v_gene: TRBV2; CDR3nt: TGTGCCAGCAGTCAGGTAACCATTTACGAGCAGTACTTC; CDR3aa: CASSQVTIYEQYF
abundance: .; j_gene: TRBJ2-2; d_gene: .; v_gene: TRBV11-3; CDR3nt: TGTGCCAGCAGCTCTCGGTCGAACACCGGGGAGCTGTTTTTT; CDR3aa: CASSSRSNTGELFF
abundance: .; j_gene: TRBJ1-1; d_gene: TRBD1; v_gene: TRBV6-4; CDR3nt: TGTGCCAGCAGGGCTAGCCACAGGGGAGACACTGAAGCTTTCTTT; CDR3aa: CASRASHRGDTEAFF
abundance: .; j_gene: TRBJ2-1; d_gene: .; v_gene: TRBV27; CDR3nt: TGTGCCAGCAGACCAAGAGGATTGGTAGACTCCTACAATGAGCAGTTCTTC; CDR3aa: CASRPRGLVDSYNEQFF
abundance: .; j_gene: TRBJ2-7; d_gene: TRBD1; v_gene: TRBV27; CDR3nt: TGTGCCAGCAGTTCCTCCGGGACAGGGTACCGGGAGCAGTACTTC; CDR3aa: CASSSSGTGYREQYF
abundance: .; j_gene: TRBJ2-2; d_gene: .; v_gene: TRBV5-1; CDR3nt: TGCGCCAGCAGCCAGATCCTAGCCGCGAACACCGGGGAGCTGTTTTTT; CDR3aa: CASSQILAANTGELFF
abundance: .; j_gene: TRBJ2-7; d_gene: .; v_gene: TRBV5-1; CDR3nt: TGCGCCAGCAGCTTAGATCCAGGGGCCTACGAGCAGTACTTC; CDR3aa: CASSLDPGAYEQYF
abundance: .; j_gene: TRBJ1-4; d_gene: TRBD1; v_gene: TRBV19; CDR3nt: TGTGCCAGTAGTTACAACAGGGGAGGTAATGAAAAACTGTTTTTT; CDR3aa: CASSYNRGGNEKLFF
abundance: few; j_gene: TRBJ1-4; d_gene: .; v_gene: TRBV28; CDR3nt: TGTGCCAGCAGTTTATTACGAGGGAACAGAGCTAATGAAAAACTGTTTTTT; CDR3aa: CASSLLRGNRANEKLFF
abundance: .; j_gene: TRBJ2-7; d_gene: TRBD2; v_gene: TRBV28; CDR3nt: TGTGCCAGCAGTTCATCCGGGACTAGCGGGAGTTGGGTCGAGCAGTACTTC; CDR3aa: CASSSSGTSGSWVEQYF